This is a list of T cell receptor beta chains from one sample in a study of blood T cell repertoires in COVID-19. The protocol was immunoSEQ multiplex PCR, while the TCRdb copy is restricted to in-frame clones and leaves out a portion. The sample has roughly 200,000 clones, 88% seen once. Sequencing was done on a sample of peripheral blood. These receptor sequences come from a man younger than 30 with active or convalescent COVID-19. Both conserved end residues are part of each CDR3. D genes are given only for firm matches. The size field is filled for only some rows; it gives once, few, many or a size class.

>.|TRBV5-1|medium-sized|TRBJ2-1
TGCGCCAGCAGCTTTAGGGGGGGCGATGAGCAGTTCTTC
CASSFRGGDEQFF
>TRBD2|TRBV5-1|.|TRBJ2-3
TGCGCCAGCAGCTTGGAACTTCGACTAGCAGTAGATACGCAGTATTTT
CASSLELRLAVDTQYF
>.|TRBV15|.|TRBJ2-3
TGTGCCACCTCTCGGAGGTTTGCGGCTAGCACAGATACGCAGTATTTT
CATSRRFAASTDTQYF
>.|TRBV24-1|.|TRBJ2-5
TGTGCCACCAGTGATTTGGGACAGCAAGAGACCCAGTACTTC
CATSDLGQQETQYF
>TRBD2|TRBV9|.|TRBJ2-1
TGTGCCAGCAGCGTAGTGGTAGCGGGGGATGAGCAGTTCTTC
CASSVVVAGDEQFF
>.|TRBV2|.|TRBJ1-1
TGTGCCAGCAGCGAGGAGGGAGTATACACTGAAGCTTTCTTT
CASSEEGVYTEAFF
>.|TRBV6-2/TRBV6-3|.|TRBJ2-7
TGTGCCAGCAGTTACAGGGGGTTGGGAGAGCAGTACTTC
CASSYRGLGEQYF
>.|TRBV7-9|.|TRBJ1-3
TGTGCCAGCAGCCGGGCAGGGGTACGTGGAAACACCATATATTTT
CASSRAGVRGNTIYF
>TRBD1|TRBV5-1|.|TRBJ1-1
TGCGCCAGCAGCCCCGGTTCAGGGGGCGGAACTGAAGCTTTCTTT
CASSPGSGGGTEAFF
>.|TRBV19|.|TRBJ1-6
TGTGCCACCCGAACCCAGGGGACCGACTATAATTCACCCCTCCACTTT
CATRTQGTDYNSPLHF
>TRBD1|TRBV5-4|.|TRBJ1-2
TGTGCCAGCAGCTTGGACAGGGGGTATGGCTACACCTTC
CASSLDRGYGYTF
>TRBD1|TRBV2|.|TRBJ1-4
TGTGCCAGCAGCGCGGACAGGGTGGGGGAAAAACTGTTTTTT
CASSADRVGEKLFF
>.|TRBV3-1/TRBV3-2|.|TRBJ2-5
TGTGCCAGCAGTTATCAAGAGACCCAGTACTTC
CASSYQETQYF
>.|TRBV3-1/TRBV3-2|few|TRBJ1-1
TGTGCCAGCAGCCGTGGCGGGGGCATGAACACTGAAGCTTTCTTT
CASSRGGGMNTEAFF
>TRBD1|TRBV7-8|.|TRBJ2-1
TGTGCCAGCAGTTACGGACAGGGGCCCCGCAATGAGCAGTTCTTC
CASSYGQGPRNEQFF
>.|TRBV7-8|.|TRBJ2-5
TGTGCCAGCAGCTCTAACAACAGGGTTGAGACCCAGTACTTC
CASSSNNRVETQYF
>TRBD1|TRBV5-1|once|TRBJ1-6
TGCGCCAGCAGGCGTGACAGGGAATCCGAGGGTTCCTATAATTCACCCCTCCACTTT
CASRRDRESEGSYNSPLHF
>TRBD1|TRBV5-4|.|TRBJ1-1
TGTGCCAGCAGCTCCGGGAGGGACAGGGGGTCGAACACTGAAGCTTTCTTT
CASSSGRDRGSNTEAFF
>.|TRBV7-8|.|TRBJ2-2
TGTGCCAGCAGCGTCGCCCTGGGCAGGGATGGCACCGGGGAGCTGTTTTTT
CASSVALGRDGTGELFF
>.|TRBV5-4|.|TRBJ2-3
TGTGCCAGCAGCCGTAATCTTGGGGCCCGCACAGATACGCAGTATTTT
CASSRNLGARTDTQYF
>.|TRBV15|.|TRBJ2-5
TGTGCCACCAGCAGAGGGCCGGCTAGCGTTAGAGAGACCCAGTACTTC
CATSRGPASVRETQYF
>TRBD1|TRBV6-2/TRBV6-3|.|TRBJ1-1
TGTGCCAGCAGTGACAGGGACCAGAACACTGAAGCTTTCTTT
CASSDRDQNTEAFF
>.|TRBV11-2|.|TRBJ1-5
TGTGCCAGCAGCTTCCCAGAAATTGGCCAGCCCCAGCATTTT
CASSFPEIGQPQHF
>TRBD1|TRBV29-1|.|TRBJ1-4
TGCAGCGTTGGACAGGGTGCAACTAATGAAAAACTGTTTTTT
CSVGQGATNEKLFF
>TRBD1|TRBV27|few|TRBJ1-1
TGTGCCAGCAGTTTATCGACAGGGATAGGCACTGAAGCTTTCTTT
CASSLSTGIGTEAFF
>TRBD1|TRBV6-5|.|TRBJ2-3
TGTGCCAGCAGCACAGGGGGGTCGCAGTATTTT
CASSTGGSQYF
>TRBD1|TRBV30|.|TRBJ2-7
TGTGCCTGGGCCAGGACAGGGGGCGAGCAGTACTTC
CAWARTGGEQYF
>.|TRBV12-2|.|TRBJ2-7
TGTGCAAGTCGCCTGTCGCGGGGACTCCATAGGTACGAGCAGTACTTC
CASRLSRGLHRYEQYF
>.|TRBV3-1/TRBV3-2|.|TRBJ2-1
TGTGCCAGCCGGCAGGGAAAGGGATGGCATGAGCAGTTCTTC
CASRQGKGWHEQFF
>TRBD1|TRBV11-2|.|TRBJ1-1
TGTGCCAGCAGCTCGACAGGGGGGAACACTGAAGCTTTCTTT
CASSSTGGNTEAFF
>TRBD2|TRBV11-2|.|TRBJ2-1
TGTGCCAGCAGCTTAAAGGGACTAGCGGGATCATGGCAGTTCTTC
CASSLKGLAGSWQFF
>.|TRBV7-9|.|TRBJ1-2
TGTGCCAGCAGCCAAAGAGGAGGGAATGGCTACACCTTC
CASSQRGGNGYTF
>TRBD1|TRBV29-1|.|TRBJ2-1
TGCAGCGTTGATTTGGTAGGGGGCGCCGTGCAGTTCTTC
CSVDLVGGAVQFF
>TRBD1|TRBV5-8|.|TRBJ1-1
TGTGCCAGCAGCTTGGGGTGGACAGGGATTTTGGAAGCTTTCTTT
CASSLGWTGILEAFF
>TRBD1|TRBV5-1|once|TRBJ2-5
TGCGCCAGCAGCTTGGTTAGGACAGGGGAAGAGACCCAGTACTTC
CASSLVRTGEETQYF